This TCR beta chain was sequenced for a study of cytomegalovirus exposure and HLA in healthy donors. Study-wide results and limits: There were some V segments, including TRBV6-2 and TRBV6-3, excluded as indistinguishable.

Comment on this clone: Its matching antigen is unknown.

CDR1 and CDR2 (germline): MNHNS, SASEGT. V was clipped by 2 bases and J by 10 bases, with 11 bases between them. This CDR3 is built from 13 residues. 13 Jbeta primers and 60 Vbeta primers were used for the PCR. Profiled with immunoSEQ multiplex PCR; TCRdb holds only in-frame clones, not every one. The table has fewer than 180,000 clones, 79% seen once. The sample was PBMCs. The source is a man aged 50 to 60 in good health and CMV-seropositive. This rearrangement joins TRBV6-1 to TRBJ2-2; no reliable D call. CDR3 amino acids: CASSEIDTSELFF. In DNA, the CDR3 is TGTGCCAGCAGTGAAATTGACACCTCGGAGCTGTTTTTT.